One sample yielded the 7 T cell receptor beta chains listed below, sequenced in a study of cytomegalovirus exposure and HLA in healthy donors. The data were produced by immunoSEQ multiplex PCR, yet TCRdb's version contains in-frame clones alone and is incomplete. The table lists roughly 100,000 clones, about 85% of them singletons. Input material: PBMCs. Receptors originate from a woman aged 18-29 years in good health and CMV-seropositive.

V gene TRBV2 combines with J gene TRBJ2-3; 7 bases align to TRBD2. CDR1 SNHLY and CDR2 FYNNEI come from the germline V gene. J lost 1 base, V lost 2 bases, and 6 bases had no gene match. This CDR3 has 16 residues. The CDR3 loop reads CASSETPSGGTDTQYF. In DNA form, the CDR3 reads TGTGCCAGCAGTGAAACCCCCAGCGGGGGCACAGATACGCAGTATTTT.

Turning to this clone: One end of the junction is discordant with germline, which a read error may explain. The chain is built from TRBV6-5 and TRBJ1-1; D is unclear. Looked up from germline, CDR1 is MNHEY and CDR2 is SVGAGI. The CDR3 is made up of 16 amino acids. The CDR3 DNA follows: TGTGCCAGCAGTTACTCGGTCCTATTCCCGACAATCGAAGGTTTCTTT. Its translation is CASSYSVLFPTIEGFF.

This clone was detected only a few times. The chain has TRBV11-2 and TRBJ1-6; D perhaps matches TRBD1 (6 bases). The CDR3 is 14 residues long. V was trimmed by 5 bases and J by 5 bases, leaving 10 bases between them. Germline CDR1 and CDR2: SGHAT and FQNNGV. CDR3 nucleotides: TGTGCCAGCAGCGCACAGGGTAATAATTCACCCCTCCACTTT. It translates to CASSAQGNNSPLHF.

The V call is TRBV5-8, the J call TRBJ2-1; TRBD2 aligns across 14 bases. CDR3 size: 20 residues. V trimming: 4 bases; J trimming: 0 bases; junction bases outside the gene matches: 12. CDR1 and CDR2 from the germline V gene are SGHTS and YDEGEE. The CDR3: CASSRRAGTSGGRSYNEQFF. In DNA, the CDR3 is TGTGCCAGCAGCAGACGCGCCGGGACTAGCGGGGGCCGCTCCTACAATGAGCAGTTCTTC. Based on the CDR3 plus reference TRBV5-8 and TRBJ2-1, the full variable domain is EAGVTQSPTHLIKTRGQQATLRCSPISGHTSVYWYQQALGLGLQFLLWYDEGEERNRGNFPPRFSGRQFPNYSSELNVNALELEDSALYLCASSRRAGTSGGRSYNEQFFGPGTRLTVL.

The V call is TRBV9, the J call TRBJ1-1; no definite D call. The CDR3 has 13 amino acids. Germline V gene data show CDR1 as SGDLS and CDR2 as YYNGEE. Between the trimmed V and J ends, which lost 4 bases and 3 bases, there was a span of 10 bases. The CDR3 sequence is CASSPYAYTEAFF. CDR3 nucleotides: TGTGCCAGCAGCCCCTACGCGTACACTGAAGCTTTCTTT.

This chain links TRBV29-1 with TRBJ1-2; perhaps TRBD1 as D (6 bases). V dropped 7 bases and J dropped 4 bases, with 22 bases sitting between them. The CDR3 runs to 15 residues. Germline CDR1 reads SQVTM; CDR2 reads ANQGSEA. CDR3 DNA sequence: TGCAGCGCCGGCGAGGCAGGGGCGATTGTCTATGGCTACACCTTC. Protein: CSAGEAGAIVYGYTF.

The chain joins TRBV14 to TRBJ2-7; 7 bases map to TRBD1. The V gene end was trimmed by 0 bases and the J gene end by 3 bases; junction bases not matched to a gene: 11. CDR1 SGHDN and CDR2 FVKESK come from the germline V gene. The CDR3 contains 17 residues. CDR3 amino acids: CASSQDVPQAGGYEQYF. In DNA form, the CDR3 reads TGTGCCAGCAGCCAAGATGTCCCCCAGGCAGGGGGCTACGAGCAGTACTTC.